In this sample, the clone carrying this T cell receptor (beta chain) turned up a few times. The antigen remains undetermined. After template switching added a universal primer site, the resulting cDNA carried unique molecular identifiers. TCRdb analysed the 5' RACE reads with MiXCR anew, one entry per CDR3 protein. Among about 220,000 distinct CDR3 sequences listed, less than 9.5% were seen once. The record originates from a study of identical twins. Study outcomes and limitations: Weaker excess twin sharing was observed in beta out-of-frame sequences. The authors drew conclusions from cross-sectional statistical analysis rather than following the same donors.

Unmatched junction bases numbered 8, after V lost 5 bases and J lost 5 bases. The length of the CDR3 is 14 residues. Germline loops: CDR1 DFQATT, CDR2 SNEGSKA (reference sequence). The source is a young woman in good health. Material: memory (CD45RO+) T cells sorted from blood. The V gene is TRBV20-1, the J gene TRBJ2-2, with 7 positions matching TRBD2. CDR3 residues: CSASTSEGTGELFF. CDR3 in DNA: TGCAGTGCTTCAACTAGCGAGGGGACCGGGGAGCTGTTTTTT.